Sequencing of this T cell receptor beta chain was carried out in a study of Graves' ophthalmopathy and Graves' hyperthyroidism. For the study at large: Before any treatment, peripheral blood was taken at the initial diagnosis.

What supplied the PBMCs was about 9.1 ml of fresh peripheral blood. Findings of the study overall: Appearing in blood as well were most expanded thyroid clonotypes above 0.001 frequency.

This CDR3 is built from 14 residues. Germline-derived CDR1 and CDR2 are SGHAT and FQNNGV. After removal of 5 bases from V and 4 bases from J, the junction contained 4 bases not matched to a gene. Amplified TCR beta CDR3 regions were obtained using RNA transcripts as template. RT-PCR was first run with HTBI primers, then multiplex PCR in a second round. TCRdb processed the multiplex PCR reads anew with MiXCR; each CDR3 protein has one entry. The data contain 650,000 to 900,000 distinct CDR3 sequences, approximately 40% of them singletons. Regarding this clonotype: Its antigen is unknown.

The TCR sequence derives from an adult man with Graves' ophthalmopathy. The rearrangement uses TRBV11-2 and TRBJ2-7; 11 bases map to TRBD2. The specimen sequenced was peripheral blood. In DNA, the CDR3 is TGTGCCAGCAGCCGACTAGCGGGAATGTACGAGCAGTACTTC. Its translation: CASSRLAGMYEQYF.